This T cell receptor beta chain was identified in a study of siplizumab effects on memory and regulatory T cells (dated by TCRdb to about 2019). Regarding the research as a whole: The study examined how the anti-CD2 antibody siplizumab affects alloreactive T-cell subsets in allogeneic mixed lymphocyte reactions built from human PBMCs.

Libraries were constructed by the immunoSEQ multiplex PCR assay. About 10^5 TCR templates per sample were assayed by the deep sequencing platform. Genomic DNA extracted from sorted T cells was the material used for TCRbeta CDR3 sequencing. The published analysis was carried out like this. The R programming language was used for clonal analysis of the TCRbeta CDR3 data. Alloreactive CD4+ and CD8+ clones were identified by comparing unstimulated samples to CFSE-low samples taken after the reaction. By matching sequences to the repertoires of sorted unstimulated Treg and non-Treg cells, each alloreactive CD4+ clone was assigned a regulatory or non-regulatory origin. As stored in TCRdb, this immuneACCESS dataset retains in-frame rearrangements with V and J assigned. A fraction of the clones does not appear; measured against another copy, unresolved V genes explain less than half of the discrepancy, and the remainder lacks a known reason. That table furnishes V, J and clone size, whereas the DNA furnished D and trimming. The sample data list about 110,000 clones, and more than 85% of these were observed just once. The ten largest clones add up to 0.32% of the sample.

TCRbeta CDR3 sequencing was performed on sorted unstimulated T cells and on proliferating T cells recovered from mixed lymphocyte reactions. Fresh whole blood from over 8 HLA-typed healthy donors was used to isolate PBMCs. The paper's findings and limits, for the study overall: Siplizumab significantly reduced the cumulative frequency of alloreactive sequences traceable to unstimulated CD4+ memory T cells. Sequences below about 10^-5 frequency were poorly captured, so only a minor fraction of alloreactive clones could be mapped to unstimulated subsets. Among mappable alloreactive CD4+ clones, the Treg-derived fraction averaged approximately 69% with siplizumab versus roughly 30% in control reactions. Whether proliferating Tregs from siplizumab cultures actually had suppressive function was not functionally confirmed. A naive or memory phenotype could not be assigned to roughly 80-95% of proliferating CD4+ or CD8+ clones. Compared with memory T cells, unstimulated naive T cells appeared more diverse, and naive cells seemed to make a substantial contribution to the alloresponse.

CDR1 and CDR2 were assigned from the germline V gene (reference sequence) as PRHDT and FYEKMQ. Its CDR3 holds 12 amino acids, cysteine through phenylalanine. Only CDR3 DNA is held: 36 bases, read in frame from base 1. Trimming removed 4 bases from V and 6 bases from J, leaving 7 bases between the germline ends. Details on this clone: This clone's antigen is unknown. No base quality information exists; no much larger clone differs at one position.

This receptor was identified in a human donor in good health. The sample was CD4+ T cells sorted from blood. The chain links TRBV13 with TRBJ2-1; there is no confident call for the D gene. The nucleotide sequence reads TGTGCCAGCAGCTCCCAGAGCAATGAGCAGTTCTTC. Its coded protein is CASSSQSNEQFF.